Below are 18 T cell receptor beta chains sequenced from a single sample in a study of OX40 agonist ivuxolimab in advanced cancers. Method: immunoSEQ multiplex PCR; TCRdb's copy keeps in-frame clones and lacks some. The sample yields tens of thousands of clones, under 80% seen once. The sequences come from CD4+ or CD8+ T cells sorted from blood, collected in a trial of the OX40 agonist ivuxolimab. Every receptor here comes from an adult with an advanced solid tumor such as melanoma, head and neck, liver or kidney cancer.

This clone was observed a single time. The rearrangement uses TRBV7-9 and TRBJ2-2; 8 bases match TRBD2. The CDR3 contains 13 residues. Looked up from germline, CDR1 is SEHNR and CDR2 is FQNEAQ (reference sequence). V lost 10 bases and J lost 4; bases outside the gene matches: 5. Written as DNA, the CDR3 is TGTGCCACGGCGGCGGGGGGCACCGGGGAGCTGTTTTTT. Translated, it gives CATAAGGTGELFF.

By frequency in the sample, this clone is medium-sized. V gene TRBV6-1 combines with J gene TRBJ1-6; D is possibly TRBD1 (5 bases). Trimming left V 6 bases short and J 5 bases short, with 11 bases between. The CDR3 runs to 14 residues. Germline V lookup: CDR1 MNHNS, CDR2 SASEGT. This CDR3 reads CASSRDRDNSPLHF. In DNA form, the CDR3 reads TGTGCCAGCAGCAGGGACCGAGATAATTCACCCCTCCACTTT.

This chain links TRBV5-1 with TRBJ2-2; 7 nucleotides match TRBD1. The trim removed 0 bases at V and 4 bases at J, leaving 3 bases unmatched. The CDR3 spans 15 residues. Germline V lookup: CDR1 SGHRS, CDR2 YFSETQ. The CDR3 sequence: CASSLVQGFTGELFF. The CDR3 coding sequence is TGCGCCAGCAGCTTGGTACAGGGGTTCACCGGGGAGCTGTTTTTT.

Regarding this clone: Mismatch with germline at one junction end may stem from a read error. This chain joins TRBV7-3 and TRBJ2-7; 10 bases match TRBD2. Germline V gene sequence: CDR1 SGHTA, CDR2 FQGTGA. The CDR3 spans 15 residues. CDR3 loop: CASSITSGASYEQYF. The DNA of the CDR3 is TGTGCCAGCAGCATAACTAGCGGGGCGTCCTACGAGCAGTACTTC. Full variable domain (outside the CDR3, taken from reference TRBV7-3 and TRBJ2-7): GAGVSQTPSNKVTEKGKYVELRCDPISGHTALYWYRQSLGQGPEFLIYFQGTGAADDSGLPNDRFFAVRPEGSVSTLKIQRTERGDSAVYLCASSITSGASYEQYFGPGTRLTVT.

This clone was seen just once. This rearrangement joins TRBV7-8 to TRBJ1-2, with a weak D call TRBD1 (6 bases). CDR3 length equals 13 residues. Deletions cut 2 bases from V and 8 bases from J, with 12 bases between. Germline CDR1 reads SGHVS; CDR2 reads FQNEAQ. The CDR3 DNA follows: TGTGCCAGCAGCTTACGACAGGAAGGCGGCTACACCTTC. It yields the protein CASSLRQEGGYTF.

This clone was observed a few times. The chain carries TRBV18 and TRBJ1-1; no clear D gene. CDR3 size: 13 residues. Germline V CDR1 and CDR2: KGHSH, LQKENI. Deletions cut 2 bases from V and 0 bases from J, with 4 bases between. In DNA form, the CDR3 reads TGTGCCAGCTCACCAGGGCTGAACACTGAAGCTTTCTTT. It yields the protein CASSPGLNTEAFF.

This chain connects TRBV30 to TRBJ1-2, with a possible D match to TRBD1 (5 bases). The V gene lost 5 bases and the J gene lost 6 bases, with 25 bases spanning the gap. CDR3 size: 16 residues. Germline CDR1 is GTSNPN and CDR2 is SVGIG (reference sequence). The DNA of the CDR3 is TGTGCCTGGGCCGAAAAAATGGGGAGGGGCCGGCATGGCTACACCTTC. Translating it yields CAWAEKMGRGRHGYTF.

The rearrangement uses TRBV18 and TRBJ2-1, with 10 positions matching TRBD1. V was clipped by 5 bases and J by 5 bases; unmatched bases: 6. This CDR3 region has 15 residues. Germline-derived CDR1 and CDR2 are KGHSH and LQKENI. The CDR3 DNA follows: TGTGCCAGCTCATCCAGACAGGGGGCAGACAATGAGCAGTTCTTC. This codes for CASSSRQGADNEQFF.

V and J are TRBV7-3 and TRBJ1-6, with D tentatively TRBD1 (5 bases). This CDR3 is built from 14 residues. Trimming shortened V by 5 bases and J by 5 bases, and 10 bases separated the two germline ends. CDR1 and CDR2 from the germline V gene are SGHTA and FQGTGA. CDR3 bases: TGTGCCAGCAGCCGGGGCCCCCATAATTCACCCCTCCACTTT. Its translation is CASSRGPHNSPLHF. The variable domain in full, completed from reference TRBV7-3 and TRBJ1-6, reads GAGVSQTPSNKVTEKGKYVELRCDPISGHTALYWYRQSLGQGPEFLIYFQGTGAADDSGLPNDRFFAVRPEGSVSTLKIQRTERGDSAVYLCASSRGPHNSPLHFGNGTRLTVT.

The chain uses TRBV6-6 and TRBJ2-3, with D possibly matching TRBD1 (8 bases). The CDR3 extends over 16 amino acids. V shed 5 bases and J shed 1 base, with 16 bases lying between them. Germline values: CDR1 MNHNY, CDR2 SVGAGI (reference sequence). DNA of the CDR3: TGTGCCAGCAGTACCAACACAGGGGGGGGCACAGATACGCAGTATTTT. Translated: CASSTNTGGGTDTQYF.

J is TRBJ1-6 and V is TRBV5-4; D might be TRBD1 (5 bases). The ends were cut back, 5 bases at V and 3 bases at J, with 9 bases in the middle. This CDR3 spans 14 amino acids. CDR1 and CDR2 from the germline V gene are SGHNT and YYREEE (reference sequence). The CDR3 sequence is CASSGGSYNSPLHF. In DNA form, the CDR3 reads TGTGCCAGCAGTGGGGGGAGCTATAATTCACCCCTCCACTTT. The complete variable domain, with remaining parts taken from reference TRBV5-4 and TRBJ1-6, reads ETGVTQSPTHLIKTRGQQVTLRCSSQSGHNTVSWYQQALGQGPQFIFQYYREEENGRGNFPPRFSGLQFPNYSSELNVNALELDDSALYLCASSGGSYNSPLHFGNGTRLTVT.

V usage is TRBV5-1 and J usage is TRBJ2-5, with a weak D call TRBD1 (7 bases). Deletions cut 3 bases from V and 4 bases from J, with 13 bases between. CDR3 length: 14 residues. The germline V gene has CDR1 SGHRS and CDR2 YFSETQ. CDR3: CASSSRQGGETQYF. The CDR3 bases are TGCGCCAGCAGCTCCCGACAGGGAGGAGAGACCCAGTACTTC.

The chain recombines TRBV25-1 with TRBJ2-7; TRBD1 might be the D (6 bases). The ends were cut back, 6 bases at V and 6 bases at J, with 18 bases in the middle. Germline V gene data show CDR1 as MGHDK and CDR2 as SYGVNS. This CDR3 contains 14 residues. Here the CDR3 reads CASRQTGPTGEQYF. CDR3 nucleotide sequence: TGTGCCAGCAGGCAGACAGGCCCTACGGGCGAGCAGTACTTC.

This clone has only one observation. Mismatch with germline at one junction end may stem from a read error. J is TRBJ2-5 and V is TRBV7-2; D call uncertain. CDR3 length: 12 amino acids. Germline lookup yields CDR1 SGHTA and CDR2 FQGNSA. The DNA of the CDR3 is TGTGCCAGCAGCTTAGACTCCCCGAGAGCCGACTTC. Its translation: CASSLDSPRADF.

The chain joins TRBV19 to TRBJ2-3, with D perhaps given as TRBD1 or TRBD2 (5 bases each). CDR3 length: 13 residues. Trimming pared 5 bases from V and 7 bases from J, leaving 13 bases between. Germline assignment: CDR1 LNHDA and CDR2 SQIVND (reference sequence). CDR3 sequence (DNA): TGTGCCAGTAGTCCGGGACCCACCTATACGCAGTATTTT. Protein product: CASSPGPTYTQYF.

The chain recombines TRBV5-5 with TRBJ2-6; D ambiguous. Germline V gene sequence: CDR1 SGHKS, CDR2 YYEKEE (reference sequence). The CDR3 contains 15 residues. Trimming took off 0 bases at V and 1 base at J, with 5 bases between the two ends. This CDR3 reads CASSLVGSGANVLTF. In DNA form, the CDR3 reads TGTGCCAGCAGCTTGGTCGGGTCTGGGGCCAACGTCCTGACTTTC.

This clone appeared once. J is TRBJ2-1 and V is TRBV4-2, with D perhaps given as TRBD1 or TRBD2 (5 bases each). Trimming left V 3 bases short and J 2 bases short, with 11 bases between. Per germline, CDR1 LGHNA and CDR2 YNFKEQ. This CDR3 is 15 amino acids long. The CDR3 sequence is CASSQGPYTYNEQFF. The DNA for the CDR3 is TGTGCCAGCAGCCAGGGACCGTATACCTACAATGAGCAGTTCTTC.

The CDR3 DNA sequence: TGTGCCAGCAGCCCCCAAGAGACCCAGTACTTC. Translated: CASSPQETQYF. The V call is TRBV7-9, the J call TRBJ2-5; D is unresolved. CDR1 is SEHNR and CDR2 is FQNEAQ in the germline V gene (reference sequence). The CDR3 loop spans 11 amino acids. The germline V and J ends were trimmed by 5 bases and 1 base, with 2 bases remaining between them. Full variable domain (rest looked up from reference TRBV7-9 and TRBJ2-5): DTGVSQNPRHKITKRGQNVTFRCDPISEHNRLYWYRQTLGQGPEFLTYFQNEAQLEKSRLLSDRFSAERPKGSFSTLEIQRTEQGDSAMYLCASSPQETQYFGPGTRLLVL.